The 20 T cell receptor beta chains presented below share a single source sample, sequenced in a study of cytomegalovirus exposure and HLA in healthy donors. The PCR ran on 60 Vbeta and 13 Jbeta primers. Only in-frame clones appear in the TCRdb table, and some are missing; sequencing was by immunoSEQ multiplex PCR. The data contain some 140,000 clones, roughly 74% of them singletons. The specimen was PBMCs. Receptors originate from a man aged 18 to 30 in good health and CMV-seronegative.

This sequence joins TRBV5-4 and TRBJ2-2; D gene ambiguous. The CDR3 is 15 residues long. V shed 2 bases and J shed 3 bases, with 11 bases lying between them. CDR1 and CDR2 from the germline V gene are SGHNT and YYREEE (reference sequence). DNA of the CDR3: TGTGCCAGCAGCTTCGGCGGTAAAGACACCGGGGAGCTGTTTTTT. It encodes CASSFGGKDTGELFF.

V gene TRBV5-6 combines with J gene TRBJ1-2; D might be TRBD1 (5 bases). Germline values: CDR1 SGHDT, CDR2 YYEEEE. The CDR3 extends over 13 amino acids. V lost 6 bases and J 1 base, leaving 10 bases between the germline ends. The CDR3 here is CASKPGNNYGYTF. In DNA, the CDR3 is TGTGCCAGCAAGCCAGGGAATAACTATGGCTACACCTTC.

J is TRBJ2-5 and V is TRBV28; possibly TRBD2 for D (6 bases). Germline V gene lookup returns CDR1 MDHEN and CDR2 SYDVKM. V gave up 5 bases and J gave up 5 bases, with 15 bases separating them. This CDR3 has 14 amino acids. The CDR3 bases are TGTGCCAGCAGTCCCCTAAAACGGGGGGAGACCCAGTACTTC. It codes for CASSPLKRGETQYF.

The V gene is TRBV27, the J gene TRBJ1-5; D perhaps matches TRBD1 (5 bases). V dropped 0 bases and J dropped 7 bases, with 16 bases sitting between them. Per germline, CDR1 MNHEY and CDR2 SMNVEV (reference sequence). This CDR3 contains 16 residues. Here the CDR3 DNA reads TGTGCCAGCAGTTTATCCAACCGGAACAGGATACAGCCCCAGCATTTT. This gives the protein CASSLSNRNRIQPQHF.

This CDR3 is CASSRWESSGANVLTF. The DNA for the CDR3 is TGCGCCAGCAGCCGTTGGGAGTCCTCTGGGGCCAACGTCCTGACTTTC. The chain joins TRBV4-3 to TRBJ2-6; TRBD2 is a possible D gene (5 bases). Per germline, CDR1 LGHNA and CDR2 YSLEER. V dropped 4 bases and J dropped 0 bases, with 10 bases sitting between them. CDR3 length: 16 residues.

This clone was detected only once. This chain uses TRBV11-2 with TRBJ1-3; 8 bases are a match to TRBD1. V shed 4 bases, J shed 1 base, and the junction held 9 bases outside the gene matches. The CDR3 runs 17 residues. Germline V gene lookup returns CDR1 SGHAT and CDR2 FQNNGV. The CDR3 nucleotides read TGTGCCAGCAGCTCGGACAGGGTTCGGCCTTCTGGAAACACCATATATTTT. It specifies CASSSDRVRPSGNTIYF.

The chain has TRBV29-1 and TRBJ2-3; the D gene is possibly TRBD2 (6 bases). V gave up 3 bases and J gave up 5 bases, with 9 bases separating them. This CDR3 comprises 12 residues. Germline V CDR1 and CDR2: SQVTM, ANQGSEA. The CDR3 DNA reads as TGCAGCGTTGAGACTAGTGGAGATACGCAGTATTTT. The encoded protein is CSVETSGDTQYF.

CDR3 nucleotides: TGTGCCAGTAGCCCGACAAGGGGACAGGATAACACCGGGGAGCTGTTTTTT. Translation: CASSPTRGQDNTGELFF. The gene calls are TRBV19 and TRBJ2-2; 8 bases agree with TRBD1. The CDR3 is made up of 17 amino acids. Trimming removed 6 bases from V and 2 bases from J; junction bases left unmatched: 11. Germline CDR1 reads LNHDA; CDR2 reads SQIVND (reference sequence).

This sequence joins TRBV19 and TRBJ1-5; the D gene is possibly TRBD1 (6 bases). The germline gives CDR1 LNHDA, CDR2 SQIVND (reference sequence). The V end was cut by 5 bases, the J end by 6 bases, with 11 bases between. The CDR3 covers 13 residues. The CDR3 protein is CASSQEQGQPQHF. The CDR3, as DNA: TGTGCCAGTAGTCAGGAACAGGGTCAGCCCCAGCATTTT.

The gene calls are TRBV7-6 and TRBJ2-1; 16 bases line up with TRBD2. The CDR3 has 17 residues. J was trimmed by 6 bases and V by 4 bases; bases with no gene match: 6. Germline values: CDR1 SGHVS, CDR2 FNYEAQ. The CDR3 nucleotides read TGTGCCAGCAGCTCAACCGGGACTAGCGGGGGGGCCAATGAGCAGTTCTTC. Translating gives CASSSTGTSGGANEQFF. The complete variable domain, with remaining parts taken from reference TRBV7-6 and TRBJ2-1, reads GAGVSQSPRYKVTKRGQDVALRCDPISGHVSLYWYRQALGQGPEFLTYFNYEAQQDKSGLPNDRFSAERPEGSISTLTIQRTEQRDSAMYRCASSSTGTSGGANEQFFGPGTRLTVL.

The CDR3 coding sequence is TGTGCCAGCAGCTTGGAGGGGGGGTTTGGGTCCTACAATGAGCAGTTCTTC. This translates into CASSLEGGFGSYNEQFF. The gene calls are TRBV5-6 and TRBJ2-1; TRBD2 might be the D (7 bases). This CDR3 contains 17 residues. Germline assignment: CDR1 SGHDT and CDR2 YYEEEE. V dropped 0 bases and J dropped 1 base, with 14 bases sitting between them.

The chain is built from TRBV6-5 and TRBJ2-1, with 10 bases fitting TRBD2. CDR1 is MNHEY and CDR2 is SVGAGI in the germline V gene. The CDR3 contains 15 residues. Trimming took 2 bases from V and 10 from J; bases not matched to a gene: 8. CDR3 sequence (DNA): TGTGCCAGCAGTTACGGAGCGGGGGGGATTATCGAGCAGTTCTTC. Translation: CASSYGAGGIIEQFF.

This clone was seen once. This sequence joins TRBV6-5 and TRBJ2-5, with a possible D match to TRBD2 (7 bases). The germline V gene has CDR1 MNHEY and CDR2 SVGAGI. Trimming stripped 6 bases from V and 2 bases from J, with 13 bases between. There are 14 residues in the CDR3. CDR3 sequence (DNA): TGTGCCAGCAGACAGGGAGGGGTACAAGAGACCCAGTACTTC. Translation: CASRQGGVQETQYF.

The chain combines TRBV6-5 with TRBJ1-1; D remains unclear. Germline V gives CDR1 MNHEY, CDR2 SVGAGI. CDR3 length: 14 amino acids. The V and J ends lost 0 bases and 2 bases respectively, with 7 bases between them. Written as DNA, the CDR3 is TGTGCCAGCAGTTACTCGATACTAAACACTGAAGCTTTCTTT. Amino acid sequence: CASSYSILNTEAFF.

This rearrangement joins TRBV18 to TRBJ2-7; perhaps TRBD1 as D (6 bases). CDR3 length: 14 residues. V was cut by 4 bases and J by 6 bases, with 16 bases left in between. Germline V gene lookup returns CDR1 KGHSH and CDR2 LQKENI. The CDR3 region is CASSLWDKSSEQYV. The CDR3 DNA reads as TGTGCCAGCTCACTCTGGGACAAGAGCTCCGAGCAGTACGTC.

The chain has TRBV6-6 and TRBJ1-2; tentative D call: TRBD1 (5 bases). Looked up from germline, CDR1 is MNHNY and CDR2 is SVGAGI (reference sequence). The V end was cut by 0 bases, the J end by 1 base, with 9 bases between. This CDR3 has 15 residues. The CDR3 sequence: CASSYSAGLNYGYTF. The DNA of the CDR3 is TGTGCCAGCAGTTACTCGGCGGGGCTTAACTATGGCTACACCTTC.

The CDR3 spells CASSQETGGHNQPQHF. For the CDR3, the DNA is TGTGCCAGCAGCCAAGAGACAGGGGGACACAATCAGCCCCAGCATTTT. J is TRBJ1-5 and V is TRBV4-2; 9 bases align to TRBD1. J gave up 3 bases and V 0 bases, and 3 bases lay outside the gene matches. The CDR3 sequence is 16 residues long. In germline, CDR1 is LGHNA, CDR2 YNFKEQ.

The V and J genes are TRBV27 and TRBJ2-2; the D is unclear. V was pared by 3 bases and J by 4 bases, with 12 bases between. The germline gives CDR1 MNHEY, CDR2 SMNVEV (reference sequence). The length of the CDR3 is 15 residues. The DNA of the CDR3 is TGTGCCAGCAGTTTTGAGGCCGACGGCACCGGGGAGCTGTTTTTT. It is translated as CASSFEADGTGELFF.

The table lists this clone with a few counts. This chain connects TRBV5-4 to TRBJ2-7; D is uncertain. With 4 bases removed from V and 3 bases from J, the gap between germline ends came to 8 bases. The CDR3 has 12 residues. Germline V lookup: CDR1 SGHNT, CDR2 YYREEE (reference sequence). For the CDR3, the DNA is TGTGCCAGCAGCCTAAATTACTACGAGCAGTACTTC. It encodes CASSLNYYEQYF.

The chain recombines TRBV7-9 with TRBJ1-5; D is undetermined. Trimming removed 4 bases at V and 11 bases at J, with 12 bases between. Germline-derived CDR1 and CDR2 are SEHNR and FQNEAQ (reference sequence). The CDR3 has 12 residues. The CDR3: CASSSSEQSQHF. In DNA form, the CDR3 reads TGTGCCAGCAGCTCCTCAGAACAGTCCCAGCATTTT.